These 2 T cell receptor beta chains came from one sample sequenced in a study of T cells in Graves' hyperthyroidism and ophthalmopathy. Amplified TCR beta CDR3 regions derived from RNA transcripts. Primed by the HTBI set, a first-round RT-PCR was run on the TCR CDR3. TCRdb passed the multiplex PCR reads through MiXCR, listing each CDR3 protein once. This sample has a few hundred thousand distinct CDR3 sequences, with 40% to 55% found just once. Sequenced material: peripheral blood or thyroid tissue (not recorded which). Receptors originate from a woman between 18 and 29 years old with Graves' hyperthyroidism.

This clonotype was detected many times. This chain links TRBV3-1 with TRBJ2-7; perhaps TRBD2 as D (6 bases). V was clipped by 4 bases and J by 2 bases, with 12 bases between them. Germline V gene lookup returns CDR1 LGHDT and CDR2 YNNKEL (reference sequence). This CDR3 has 14 residues. The CDR3 nucleotides read TGTGCCAGCAGCCCATCCGGCGGGACCTACGAGCAGTACTTC. Translated, it gives CASSPSGGTYEQYF.

CDR3 residues: CSVVNQGYGYTF. CDR3 in DNA: TGCAGCGTTGTAAATCAGGGCTATGGCTACACCTTC. The V call is TRBV29-1, the J call TRBJ1-2, with D tentatively TRBD1 (5 bases). V was cut by 4 bases and J by 4 bases, with 10 bases left in between. CDR3 size: 12 residues. The V gene's germline CDR1 is SQVTM and CDR2 ANQGSEA.